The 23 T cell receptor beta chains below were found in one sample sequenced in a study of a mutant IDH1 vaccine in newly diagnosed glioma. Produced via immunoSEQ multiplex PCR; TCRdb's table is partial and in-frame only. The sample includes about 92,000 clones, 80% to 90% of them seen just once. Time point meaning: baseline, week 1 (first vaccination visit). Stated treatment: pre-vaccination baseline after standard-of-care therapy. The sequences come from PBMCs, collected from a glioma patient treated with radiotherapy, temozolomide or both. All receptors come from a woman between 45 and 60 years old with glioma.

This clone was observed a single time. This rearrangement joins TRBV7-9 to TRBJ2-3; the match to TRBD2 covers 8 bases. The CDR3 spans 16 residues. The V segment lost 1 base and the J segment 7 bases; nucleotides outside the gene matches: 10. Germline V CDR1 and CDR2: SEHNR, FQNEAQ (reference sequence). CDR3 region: CASSLELSAGVNTQYF. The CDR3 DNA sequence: TGTGCCAGCAGCTTAGAACTGTCAGCGGGGGTTAATACGCAGTATTTT. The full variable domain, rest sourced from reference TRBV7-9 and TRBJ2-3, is DTGVSQNPRHKITKRGQNVTFRCDPISEHNRLYWYRQTLGQGPEFLTYFQNEAQLEKSRLLSDRFSAERPKGSFSTLEIQRTEQGDSAMYLCASSLELSAGVNTQYFGPGTRLTVL.

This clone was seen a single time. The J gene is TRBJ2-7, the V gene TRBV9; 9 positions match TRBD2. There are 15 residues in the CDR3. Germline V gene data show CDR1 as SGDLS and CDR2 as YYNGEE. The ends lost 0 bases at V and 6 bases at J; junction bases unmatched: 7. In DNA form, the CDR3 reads TGTGCCAGCAGCGTAGATGGGACTAGCCGCTTCGAGCAGTACTTC. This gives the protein CASSVDGTSRFEQYF.

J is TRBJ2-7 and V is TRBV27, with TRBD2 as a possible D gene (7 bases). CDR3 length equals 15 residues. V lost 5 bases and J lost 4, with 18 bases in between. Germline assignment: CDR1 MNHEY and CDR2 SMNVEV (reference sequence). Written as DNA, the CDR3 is TGTGCCAGCAGTCCCCTAGGGGGGGCGGGTTACGAGCAGTACTTC. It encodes CASSPLGGAGYEQYF.

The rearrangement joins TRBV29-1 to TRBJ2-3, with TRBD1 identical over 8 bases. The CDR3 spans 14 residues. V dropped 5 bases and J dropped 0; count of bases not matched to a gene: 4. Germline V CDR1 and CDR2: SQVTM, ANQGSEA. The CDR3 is CSVFTGGSTDTQYF. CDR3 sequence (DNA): TGCAGCGTTTTTACAGGGGGGAGCACAGATACGCAGTATTTT.

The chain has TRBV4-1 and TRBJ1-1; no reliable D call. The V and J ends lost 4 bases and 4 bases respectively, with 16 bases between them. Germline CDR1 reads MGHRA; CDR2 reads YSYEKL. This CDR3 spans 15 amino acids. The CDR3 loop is CASSPLQIGVTEAFF. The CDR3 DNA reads TGCGCCAGCAGCCCTCTTCAGATCGGGGTCACTGAAGCTTTCTTT.

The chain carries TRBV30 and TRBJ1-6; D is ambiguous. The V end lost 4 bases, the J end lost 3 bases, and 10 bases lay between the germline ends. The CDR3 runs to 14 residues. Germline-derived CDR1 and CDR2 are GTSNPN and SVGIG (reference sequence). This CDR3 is CAWTGVSYNSPLHF. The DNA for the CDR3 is TGTGCCTGGACCGGGGTGAGCTATAATTCACCCCTCCACTTT.

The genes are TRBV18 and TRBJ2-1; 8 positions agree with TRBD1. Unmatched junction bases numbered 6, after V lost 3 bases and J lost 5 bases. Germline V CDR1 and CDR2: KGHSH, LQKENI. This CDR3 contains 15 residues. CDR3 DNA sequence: TGTGCCAGCTCACCCGGGACAGGCCAAAACAATGAGCAGTTCTTC. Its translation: CASSPGTGQNNEQFF.

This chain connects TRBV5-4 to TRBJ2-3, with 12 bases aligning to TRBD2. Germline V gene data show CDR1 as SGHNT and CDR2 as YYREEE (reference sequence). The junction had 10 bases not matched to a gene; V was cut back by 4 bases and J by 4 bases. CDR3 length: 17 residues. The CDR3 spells CASSRPSGGAAPDTQYF. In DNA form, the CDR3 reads TGTGCCAGCAGCCGGCCTAGCGGGGGGGCCGCACCAGATACGCAGTATTTT.

The chain's CDR3 is CSVETPRYAMNTEAFF. The CDR3, as DNA: TGCAGCGTTGAAACCCCCCGGTACGCTATGAACACTGAAGCTTTCTTT. The J gene is TRBJ1-1, the V gene TRBV29-1; D gene unclear. The germline gives CDR1 SQVTM, CDR2 ANQGSEA. V was pared by 2 bases and J by 0 bases, with 16 bases between. The CDR3 contains 16 residues.

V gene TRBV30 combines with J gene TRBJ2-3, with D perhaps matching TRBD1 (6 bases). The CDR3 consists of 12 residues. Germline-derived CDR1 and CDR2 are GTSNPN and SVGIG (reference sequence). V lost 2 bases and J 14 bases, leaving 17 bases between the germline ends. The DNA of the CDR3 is TGTGCCTGGAGTTACGGACAGAACCCCCCGTATTTT. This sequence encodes CAWSYGQNPPYF.

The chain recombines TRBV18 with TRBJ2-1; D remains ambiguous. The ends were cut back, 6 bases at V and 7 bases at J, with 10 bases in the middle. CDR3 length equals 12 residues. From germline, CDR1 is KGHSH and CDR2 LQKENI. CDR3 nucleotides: TGTGCCAGCTCCCGCGACCCGAATGAGCAGTTCTTC. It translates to CASSRDPNEQFF.

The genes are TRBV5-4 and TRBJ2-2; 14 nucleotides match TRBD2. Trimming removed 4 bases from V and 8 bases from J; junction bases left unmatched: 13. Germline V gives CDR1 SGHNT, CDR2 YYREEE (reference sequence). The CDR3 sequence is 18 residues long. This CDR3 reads CASSTTSGGAFTGGELFF. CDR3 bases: TGTGCCAGCAGCACGACTAGCGGGGGGGCTTTTACGGGAGGGGAGCTGTTTTTT.

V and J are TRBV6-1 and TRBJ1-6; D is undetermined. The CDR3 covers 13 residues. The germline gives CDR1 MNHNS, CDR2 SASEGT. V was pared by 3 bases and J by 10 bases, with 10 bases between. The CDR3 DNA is TGTGCCAGCAGTGAGCAGCAGGACTCACCCCTCCACTTT. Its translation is CASSEQQDSPLHF.

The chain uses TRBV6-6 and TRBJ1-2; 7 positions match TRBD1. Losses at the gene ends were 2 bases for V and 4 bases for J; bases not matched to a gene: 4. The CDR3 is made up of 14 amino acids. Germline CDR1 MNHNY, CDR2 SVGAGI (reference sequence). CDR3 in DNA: TGTGCCAGCAGTTACGACAGGGTGGGCTATGGCTACACCTTC. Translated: CASSYDRVGYGYTF.

CDR3 amino acids: CASSRQGNTEAFF. The CDR3, as DNA: TGCGCCAGCAGCCGGCAGGGGAACACTGAAGCTTTCTTT. The chain recombines TRBV4-1 with TRBJ1-1, with D tentatively TRBD1 (5 bases). The CDR3 sequence is 13 residues long. CDR1 and CDR2 (germline): MGHRA, YSYEKL. The ends were cut back, 4 bases at V and 1 base at J, with 7 bases in the middle.

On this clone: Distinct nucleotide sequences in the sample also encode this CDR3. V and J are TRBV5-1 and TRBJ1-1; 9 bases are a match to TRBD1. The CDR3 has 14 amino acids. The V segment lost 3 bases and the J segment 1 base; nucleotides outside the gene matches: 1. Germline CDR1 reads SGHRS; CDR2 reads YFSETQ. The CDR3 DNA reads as TGCGCCAGCAGCTCGGGACAGGGGAACACTGAAGCTTTCTTT. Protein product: CASSSGQGNTEAFF.

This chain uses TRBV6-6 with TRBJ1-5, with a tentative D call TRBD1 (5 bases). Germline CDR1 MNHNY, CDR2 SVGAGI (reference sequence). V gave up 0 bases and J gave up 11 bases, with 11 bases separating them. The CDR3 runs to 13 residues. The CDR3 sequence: CASSYSRQKSQHF. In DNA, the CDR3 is TGTGCCAGCAGTTACTCAAGACAGAAGTCCCAGCATTTT.

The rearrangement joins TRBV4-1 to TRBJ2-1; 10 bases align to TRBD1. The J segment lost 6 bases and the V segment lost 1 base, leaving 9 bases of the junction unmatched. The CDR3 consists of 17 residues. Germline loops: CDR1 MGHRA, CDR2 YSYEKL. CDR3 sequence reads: CASSQGVGGQGPNEQFF. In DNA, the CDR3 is TGCGCCAGCAGCCAAGGCGTGGGGGGACAGGGGCCCAATGAGCAGTTCTTC.

The CDR3 DNA follows: TGTGCCAGCAGTGAAGCCGGCCCTCCGAAGCCTTTCTTT. Its translation: CASSEAGPPKPFF. The chain uses TRBV2 and TRBJ1-1; no definite D call. Germline CDR1 is SNHLY and CDR2 is FYNNEI. The CDR3 runs to 13 residues. Trimming shortened V by 0 bases and J by 12 bases, and 14 bases separated the two germline ends.

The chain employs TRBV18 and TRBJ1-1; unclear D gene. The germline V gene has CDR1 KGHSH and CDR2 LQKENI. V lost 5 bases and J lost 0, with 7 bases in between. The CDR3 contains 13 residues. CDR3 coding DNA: TGTGCCAGCTCATTCCTAGTGAACACTGAAGCTTTCTTT. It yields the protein CASSFLVNTEAFF.

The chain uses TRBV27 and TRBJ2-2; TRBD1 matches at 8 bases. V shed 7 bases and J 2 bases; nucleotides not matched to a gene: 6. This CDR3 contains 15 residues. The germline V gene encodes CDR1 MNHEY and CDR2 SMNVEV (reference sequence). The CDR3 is CASTWTGKNTGELFF. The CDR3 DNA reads TGTGCCAGCACCTGGACAGGGAAAAACACCGGGGAGCTGTTTTTT.

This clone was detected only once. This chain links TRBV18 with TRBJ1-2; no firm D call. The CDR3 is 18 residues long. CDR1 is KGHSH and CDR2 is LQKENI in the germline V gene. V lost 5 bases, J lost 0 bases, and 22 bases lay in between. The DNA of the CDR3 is TGTGCCAGCTCAGGGAACGCCGATGAGATTGTTGCTAACTATGGCTACACCTTC. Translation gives CASSGNADEIVANYGYTF.

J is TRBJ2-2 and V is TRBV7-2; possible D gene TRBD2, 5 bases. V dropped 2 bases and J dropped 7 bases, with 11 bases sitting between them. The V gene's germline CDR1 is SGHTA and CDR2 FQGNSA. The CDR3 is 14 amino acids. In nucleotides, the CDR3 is TGTGCCAGCAGCTTAAATGGAGGAGGCGGGGAGCTGTTTTTT. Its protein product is CASSLNGGGGELFF.